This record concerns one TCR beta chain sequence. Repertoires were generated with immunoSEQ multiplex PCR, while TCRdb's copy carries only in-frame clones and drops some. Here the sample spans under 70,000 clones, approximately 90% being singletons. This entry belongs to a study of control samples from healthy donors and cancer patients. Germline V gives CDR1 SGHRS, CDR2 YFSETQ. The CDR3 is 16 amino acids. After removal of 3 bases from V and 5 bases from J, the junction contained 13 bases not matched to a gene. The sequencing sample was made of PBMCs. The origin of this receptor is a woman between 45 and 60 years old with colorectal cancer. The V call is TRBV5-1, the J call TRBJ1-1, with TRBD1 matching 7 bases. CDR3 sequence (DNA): TGCGCCAGCAGCTCCCGAGCTGACAGGGCGTTTACTGAAGCTTTCTTT. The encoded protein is CASSSRADRAFTEAFF.